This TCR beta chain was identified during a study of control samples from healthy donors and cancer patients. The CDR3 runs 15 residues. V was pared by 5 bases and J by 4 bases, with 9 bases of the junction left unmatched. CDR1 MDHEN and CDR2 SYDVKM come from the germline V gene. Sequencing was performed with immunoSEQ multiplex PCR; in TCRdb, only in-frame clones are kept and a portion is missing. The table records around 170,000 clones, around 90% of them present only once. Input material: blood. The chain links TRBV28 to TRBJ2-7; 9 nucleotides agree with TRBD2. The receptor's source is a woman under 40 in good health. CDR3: CASSAPGLASYEQYF. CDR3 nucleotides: TGTGCCAGCAGTGCTCCGGGACTAGCTTCATACGAGCAGTACTTC.